The 15 T cell receptor beta chains given below trace back to one sample, sequenced in a study of T cells in Graves' hyperthyroidism and ophthalmopathy. RNA transcripts served as the template for amplifying TCR beta CDR3 regions. A set of HTBI primers served as the primers for a first-round RT-PCR of the TCR CDR3. MiXCR, run by TCRdb on the multiplex PCR reads, gives a single entry per CDR3 protein. The sample shows some 600,000 distinct CDR3 sequences, 46% of them seen only once. Sequences were obtained from peripheral blood or thyroid tissue (not recorded which). The receptors were gathered from a woman aged 18-29 years with Graves' hyperthyroidism.

V is TRBV10-3 and J is TRBJ1-5; no reliable D call. Looked up from germline, CDR1 is ENHRY and CDR2 is SYGVKD. Trimming took off 10 bases at V and 5 bases at J, with 21 bases between the two ends. CDR3 length: 15 residues. CDR3 sequence: CASSKPGGAYQPQHF. The CDR3 DNA reads TGTGCCAGCAGCAAACCCGGAGGAGCATATCAGCCCCAGCATTTT.

Of note for this clonotype: This may be a read error: a much more frequent sequence differs by one nucleotide. In nucleotides, the CDR3 is TGCAGCGTTGAAGATCCGACAGGGGCCACCTACGAGCAGTACTTC. Amino acids: CSVEDPTGATYEQYF. V is TRBV29-1 and J is TRBJ2-7; TRBD1 aligns across 8 bases. CDR1 and CDR2 from the germline V gene are SQVTM and ANQGSEA. Losses at the gene ends were 0 bases for V and 2 bases for J; bases not matched to a gene: 6. This CDR3 has 15 residues.

This clonotype was detected many times. The CDR3 is CASSPTTGRTEAFF. As DNA, the CDR3 is TGTGCCAGCAGCCCGACGACAGGGAGGACTGAAGCTTTCTTT. The V call is TRBV14, the J call TRBJ1-1; 7 nucleotides line up with TRBD1. The germline V gene has CDR1 SGHDN and CDR2 FVKESK. The CDR3 has 14 amino acids. V shed 4 bases, J shed 5 bases, and the junction held 7 bases outside the gene matches.

As for this clonotype: At one boundary the junction diverges from the germline segment, which might be a read error. The gene calls are TRBV7-2 and TRBJ2-7; no definite D call. CDR1 is SGHTA and CDR2 is FQGNSA in the germline V gene. The length of the CDR3 is 15 residues. The CDR3 region has the DNA TGCGCCAGCAGCCAAGATAGGAGCCTTTACTACGAGCAGTACTTC. Protein sequence: CASSQDRSLYYEQYF.

This clonotype has just one count. The chain joins TRBV25-1 to TRBJ2-5; D possibly matches TRBD1 or TRBD2 (5 bases each). V lost 4 bases, J lost 7 bases, and 16 bases lay in between. Germline V gives CDR1 MGHDK, CDR2 SYGVNS. The CDR3 has 14 residues. Here the CDR3 DNA reads TGTGCCAGCAGTGCTCTAGACGGGACCAGGACCCAGTACTTC. Its protein is CASSALDGTRTQYF.

The V call is TRBV2, the J call TRBJ1-1, with TRBD1 matching over 8 bases. V lost 3 bases, J lost 4 bases, and 7 bases stayed unmatched. Germline lookup yields CDR1 SNHLY and CDR2 FYNNEI. The CDR3 has 15 amino acids. CDR3 DNA: TGTGCCAGCAGTGACCTATGGACAGGGAGCACTGAAGCTTTCTTT. Its translation is CASSDLWTGSTEAFF.

The chain has TRBV7-2 and TRBJ1-2, with D unresolved. This CDR3 spans 14 amino acids. Trimming took 3 bases from V and 7 from J, leaving 15 bases between them. The germline CDR1 and CDR2 sequences are SGHTA and FQGNSA. CDR3 sequence reads: CASSLELPYGGYTF. Written as DNA, the CDR3 is TGTGCCAGCAGCTTGGAGCTCCCTTACGGTGGCTACACCTTC.

Ten or more counts support this clonotype. This chain connects TRBV29-1 to TRBJ1-2; D is unclear. The V end lost 4 bases, the J end lost 2 bases, and 11 bases lay between the germline ends. This CDR3 region has 13 residues. Looked up from germline, CDR1 is SQVTM and CDR2 is ANQGSEA. DNA of the CDR3: TGCAGCGTTGGGACGGGCGGGAACTATGGCTACACCTTC. This gives the protein CSVGTGGNYGYTF. Together with reference TRBV29-1 and TRBJ1-2, the CDR3 gives the full variable domain: SAVISQKPSRDICQRGTSLTIQCQVDSQVTMMFWYRQQPGQSLTLIATANQGSEATYESGFVIDKFPISRPNLTFSTLTVSNMSPEDSSIYLCSVGTGGNYGYTFGSGTRLTVV.

The rearrangement links TRBV4-2 to TRBJ2-7; D gene unclear. Trimming shortened V by 0 bases and J by 3 bases, and 12 bases separated the two germline ends. The CDR3 runs to 15 residues. Germline V gene sequence: CDR1 LGHNA, CDR2 YNFKEQ. DNA for the CDR3: TGTGCCAGCAGCCAAGATCAAAACAGCCACTACGAGCAGTACTTC. Translated, it gives CASSQDQNSHYEQYF.

This clonotype was found a few times. This chain connects TRBV7-8 to TRBJ1-2; D ambiguous. Trimming pared 3 bases from V and 8 bases from J, leaving 10 bases between. The length of the CDR3 is 12 residues. Germline-derived CDR1 and CDR2 are SGHVS and FQNEAQ. In nucleotides, the CDR3 is TGTGCCAGCAGCTTTATATCTACAGGCTACACCTTC. It is translated as CASSFISTGYTF.

The rearrangement joins TRBV29-1 to TRBJ2-7, with a weak D call TRBD2 (7 bases). Germline CDR1 is SQVTM and CDR2 is ANQGSEA. This CDR3 has 10 amino acids. The CDR3 DNA follows: TGCAAGGGGGGGTCCTACGAGCAGTACTTC. This encodes CKGGSYEQYF.

This clonotype was recorded many times. The rearrangement uses TRBV7-9 and TRBJ2-7; D uncertain. CDR3 length equals 14 residues. Germline V gives CDR1 SEHNR, CDR2 FQNEAQ (reference sequence). With 2 bases removed from V and 4 bases from J, the gap between germline ends came to 12 bases. In nucleotides, the CDR3 is TGTGCCAGCAGCTTACGGCAGTCGAGGTACGAGCAGTACTTC. Translated, it gives CASSLRQSRYEQYF. Full variable domain (rest looked up from reference TRBV7-9 and TRBJ2-7): DTGVSQNPRHKITKRGQNVTFRCDPISEHNRLYWYRQTLGQGPEFLTYFQNEAQLEKSRLLSDRFSAERPKGSFSTLEIQRTEQGDSAMYLCASSLRQSRYEQYFGPGTRLTVT.

This clonotype turned up a few times. One end of the junction is discordant with germline, which a read error may explain. V gene TRBV7-9 combines with J gene TRBJ2-7; TRBD1 might be the D (6 bases). This CDR3 region has 14 residues. Germline lookup yields CDR1 SEHNR and CDR2 FQNEAQ (reference sequence). The CDR3 sequence is CASRKAGVSYEQYF. As DNA, the CDR3 is TGCGCCAGCCGGAAGGCAGGGGTCTCCTACGAGCAGTACTTC.

On this clonotype: This may be a read error, as it is one base from a much larger clone. The chain recombines TRBV10-2 with TRBJ1-2, with a possible D match to TRBD1 (6 bases). Germline assignment: CDR1 WSHSY and CDR2 SAAADI. V shed 3 bases and J shed 5 bases, with 13 bases lying between them. The CDR3 covers 14 residues. The CDR3 here is CASSDSQGPYGYTF. Here the CDR3 DNA reads TGCGCCAGCAGTGACTCCCAGGGGCCTTATGGCTACACCTTC.

This clonotype was found many times. The gene calls are TRBV5-1 and TRBJ1-6; D possibly corresponds to TRBD1 (5 bases). Germline V gene sequence: CDR1 SGHRS, CDR2 YFSETQ. The CDR3 contains 14 residues. Trimming took 4 bases from V and 8 from J, leaving 13 bases between them. The CDR3 is CASSIGTTDSPLHF. Here the CDR3 DNA reads TGCGCCAGCAGCATCGGGACGACAGATTCACCCCTCCACTTT.